A single sample is the source of the 9 T cell receptor beta chains below, sequenced in a study of blood T cell repertoires in COVID-19. The protocol was immunoSEQ multiplex PCR, while the TCRdb copy is restricted to in-frame clones and leaves out a portion. The repertoire holds around 99,000 clones, with around 89% as singletons. Sequencing was performed on peripheral blood. Receptor source: a human donor in a cohort sampled during active COVID-19.

The V gene is TRBV5-1, the J gene TRBJ2-5, with TRBD2 matching over 12 bases. V was pared by 4 bases and J by 5 bases, with 12 bases of the junction left unmatched. The CDR3 is 17 residues long. Per the germline V gene, CDR1 is SGHRS and CDR2 is YFSETQ. CDR3 sequence (DNA): TGCGCCAGCAGCCCGAGCACGCTAGCGGGGGGGCTTGAGACCCAGTACTTC. Protein sequence: CASSPSTLAGGLETQYF. Filled out from reference TRBV5-1 and TRBJ2-5, the complete variable domain reads KAGVTQTPRYLIKTRGQQVTLSCSPISGHRSVSWYQQTPGQGLQFLFEYFSETQRNKGNFPGRFSGRQFSNSRSEMNVSTLELGDSALYLCASSPSTLAGGLETQYFGPGTRLLVL.

This chain uses TRBV19 with TRBJ1-2; D is uncertain. Trimming took 2 bases from V and 5 from J, leaving 15 bases between them. Per the germline V gene, CDR1 is LNHDA and CDR2 is SQIVND (reference sequence). The CDR3 is 15 amino acids. The CDR3 DNA sequence: TGTGCCAGTAGTATACAACCGGCGGGAGGATATGGCTACACCTTC. Its translation is CASSIQPAGGYGYTF.

J is TRBJ2-7 and V is TRBV5-1; 12 bases match TRBD2. With V trimmed by 0 bases and J by 6 bases, 13 bases remained unmatched. Germline V gene lookup returns CDR1 SGHRS and CDR2 YFSETQ. CDR3 length: 18 amino acids. The CDR3 is CASSLVPSGGAVRFEQYF. The CDR3 bases are TGCGCCAGCAGCTTGGTTCCTAGCGGGGGGGCCGTGCGTTTCGAGCAGTACTTC.

This sequence joins TRBV6-5 and TRBJ2-7; 7 bases line up with TRBD2. J was trimmed by 2 bases and V by 11 bases; bases with no gene match: 6. There are 12 residues in the CDR3. The germline V gene has CDR1 MNHEY and CDR2 SVGAGI. The CDR3 DNA is TGTGCCGGTAAGCGGGGACCCTACGAGCAGTACTTC. Its translation: CAGKRGPYEQYF.

The chain uses TRBV4-3 and TRBJ2-7; 9 bases map to TRBD1. The V segment lost 0 bases and the J segment 4 bases; nucleotides outside the gene matches: 7. Germline assignment: CDR1 LGHNA and CDR2 YSLEER. The CDR3 loop spans 16 amino acids. CDR3 sequence (DNA): TGCGCCAGCAGCCAAGAGAGGGACAGGGTAGTTTACGAGCAGTACTTC. It translates to CASSQERDRVVYEQYF.

The V and J genes are TRBV10-3 and TRBJ2-3; 7 nucleotides align to TRBD1. The V and J ends lost 4 bases and 2 bases, in that order; junction bases with no gene match: 3. The germline V gene encodes CDR1 ENHRY and CDR2 SYGVKD. The CDR3 has 14 amino acids. CDR3 DNA sequence: TGTGCCATCAGTGGGGACAGCCCCACAGATACGCAGTATTTT. As protein: CAISGDSPTDTQYF.

The rearrangement joins TRBV5-4 to TRBJ1-2; no reliable D call. V was cut by 1 base and J by 4 bases, with 14 bases left in between. The CDR3 spans 15 residues. CDR1 and CDR2 (germline): SGHNT, YYREEE (reference sequence). Written as DNA, the CDR3 is TGTGCCAGCAGCTTGCCGAACAGCATTGGCTATGGCTACACCTTC. This codes for CASSLPNSIGYGYTF.

The V gene is TRBV9, the J gene TRBJ1-1, with TRBD1 matching over 8 bases. Germline values: CDR1 SGDLS, CDR2 YYNGEE. The CDR3 totals 16 residues. V lost 6 bases, J lost 1 base, and 11 bases stayed unmatched. CDR3 bases: TGTGCCAGCACCGACTTAGGGACAGGACCGAACACTGAAGCTTTCTTT. Translating it yields CASTDLGTGPNTEAFF. Full variable domain (rest looked up from reference TRBV9 and TRBJ1-1): DSGVTQTPKHLITATGQRVTLRCSPRSGDLSVYWYQQSLDQGLQFLIQYYNGEERAKGNILERFSAQQFPDLHSELNLSSLELGDSALYFCASTDLGTGPNTEAFFGQGTRLTVV.

V usage is TRBV11-2 and J usage is TRBJ2-4, with D tentatively TRBD1 (5 bases). V was pared by 5 bases and J by 8 bases, with 22 bases between. The CDR3 runs to 16 residues. The germline gives CDR1 SGHAT, CDR2 FQNNGV. The CDR3 region is CASSPRPVIPTDIQYF. The DNA for the CDR3 is TGTGCCAGCAGCCCTAGGCCGGTGATCCCGACAGACATTCAGTACTTC.